A single sample is the source of the 32 T cell receptor beta chains below, sequenced in a study of shared clonotypes between healthy human individuals. Generated by immunoSEQ multiplex PCR, the TCRdb table keeps only in-frame clones and is missing some. The sample records some 660,000 clones, about three quarters being singletons. Material: memory CD4+ T cells sorted from blood. Subset here: CD45RA-negative fraction. These receptors all stem from a woman aged 30 to 39 in good health.

The gene calls are TRBV19 and TRBJ1-5, with 10 bases lining up with TRBD1. This CDR3 region has 16 residues. V dropped 7 bases and J dropped 7; count of bases not matched to a gene: 13. CDR1 and CDR2 (germline): LNHDA, SQIVND (reference sequence). CDR3 DNA sequence: TGTGCCAGTAAGCCTCCGGGACAGGGGATTTGGCAGCCCCAGCATTTT. This translates into CASKPPGQGIWQPQHF.

The chain combines TRBV27 with TRBJ1-1; no firm D call. In germline, CDR1 is MNHEY, CDR2 SMNVEV (reference sequence). This CDR3 is built from 17 residues. The V end was cut by 2 bases, the J end by 1 base, with 17 bases between. CDR3 sequence reads: CASSLVFSGSSNTEAFF. The DNA for the CDR3 is TGTGCCAGCAGTTTAGTTTTTTCGGGGAGTTCGAACACTGAAGCTTTCTTT.

This clone was picked up a small number of times. The chain combines TRBV18 with TRBJ1-1; 11 bases are a match to TRBD1. Germline V gene sequence: CDR1 KGHSH, CDR2 LQKENI. The J segment lost 4 bases and the V segment lost 8 bases, leaving 6 bases of the junction unmatched. The CDR3 is made up of 14 amino acids. This chain's CDR3 is CASRTGGPSTEAFF. The CDR3 nucleotides read TGTGCCAGCCGGACAGGGGGCCCAAGCACTGAAGCTTTCTTT. The full variable domain, rest sourced from reference TRBV18 and TRBJ1-1, is NAGVMQNPRHLVRRRGQEARLRCSPMKGHSHVYWYRQLPEEGLKFMVYLQKENIIDESGMPKERFSAEFPKEGPSILRIQQVVRGDSAAYFCASRTGGPSTEAFFGQGTRLTVV.

This clone was picked up a small number of times. V usage is TRBV7-6 and J usage is TRBJ2-6; possible D gene TRBD2, 6 bases. Germline V gene lookup returns CDR1 SGHVS and CDR2 FNYEAQ. V was shortened by 1 base and J by 11 bases, with 15 bases between the two germline ends. The CDR3 sequence is 15 residues long. The chain's CDR3 is CASSLEVRGKDVLTF. The CDR3 nucleotides are TGTGCCAGCAGCTTAGAGGTACGCGGGAAGGACGTCCTGACTTTC.

About this clone: Other nucleotide sequences from this sample produce the same CDR3. The CDR3 region has the DNA TGCGCCAGCAGCCTTGGGGGACGCTCAGATACGCAGTATTTT. It encodes CASSLGGRSDTQYF. The chain recombines TRBV5-1 with TRBJ2-3; D tentatively reads TRBD1 or TRBD2 (5 bases each). Germline loops: CDR1 SGHRS, CDR2 YFSETQ. V lost 4 bases to trimming and J lost 4 bases, with 13 bases between them. The CDR3 has 14 residues.

This chain joins TRBV27 and TRBJ2-3, with TRBD2 matching 8 bases. The CDR3 consists of 15 residues. V lost 7 bases, J lost 0 bases, and 6 bases stayed unmatched. Germline loops: CDR1 MNHEY, CDR2 SMNVEV (reference sequence). The CDR3 spells CASTRAGVSTDTQYF. The CDR3 region has the DNA TGTGCCAGCACGAGAGCGGGAGTGAGCACAGATACGCAGTATTTT.

The V and J genes are TRBV11-3 and TRBJ2-1; TRBD2 matches at 7 bases. Germline CDR1 is SGHNT and CDR2 is YENEEA. There are 16 residues in the CDR3. V was clipped by 2 bases and J by 5 bases; unmatched bases: 9. The CDR3 sequence is CASSLTSGGLHNEQFF. The DNA for the CDR3 is TGTGCCAGCAGCTTAACCTCGGGGGGTTTACACAATGAGCAGTTCTTC.

The chain couples TRBV9 to TRBJ2-1; D may be TRBD1 or TRBD2 (5 bases each). The CDR3 extends over 15 amino acids. The germline CDR1 and CDR2 sequences are SGDLS and YYNGEE. Deletions cut 0 bases from V and 7 bases from J, with 14 bases between. CDR3 in amino acids: CASSVGNGATNEQFF. In nucleotides, the CDR3 is TGTGCCAGCAGCGTAGGAAACGGGGCCACTAATGAGCAGTTCTTC.

This chain joins TRBV7-9 and TRBJ1-1, with a weak D call TRBD1 (6 bases). V was cut by 0 bases and J by 6 bases, with 14 bases left in between. The CDR3 has 15 residues. Germline loops: CDR1 SEHNR, CDR2 FQNEAQ (reference sequence). The chain's CDR3 is CASSLAVGQSSEAFF. The CDR3 nucleotides read TGTGCCAGCAGCTTAGCGGTCGGACAGAGTTCTGAAGCTTTCTTT.

The rearrangement joins TRBV5-1 to TRBJ2-7, with no clear D. Germline loops: CDR1 SGHRS, CDR2 YFSETQ. Trimming left V 3 bases short and J 3 bases short, with 7 bases between. The CDR3 loop spans 12 amino acids. Here the CDR3 reads CASSSKRYEQYF. In DNA, the CDR3 is TGCGCCAGCAGCTCAAAACGCTACGAGCAGTACTTC.

The rearrangement uses TRBV11-1 and TRBJ2-3; TRBD2 is a possible D gene (7 bases). CDR1 is SGHAT, CDR2 FQDESV, per germline (reference sequence). The V end lost 5 bases, the J end lost 3 bases, and 15 bases lay between the germline ends. There are 15 residues in the CDR3. DNA of the CDR3: TGTGCCAGCAGCGGCGGGGGCAGGGAGACAGATACGCAGTATTTT. This sequence encodes CASSGGGRETDTQYF.

J is TRBJ2-5 and V is TRBV5-1; 7 bases agree with TRBD2. V was clipped by 4 bases and J by 0 bases; unmatched bases: 6. The CDR3 length is 15 residues. The germline V gene has CDR1 SGHRS and CDR2 YFSETQ. This CDR3 reads CASSRDGGYQETQYF. The CDR3 DNA reads as TGCGCCAGCAGCCGTGACGGGGGGTACCAAGAGACCCAGTACTTC.

This chain joins TRBV11-2 and TRBJ2-3, with TRBD2 matching over 13 bases. Trimming removed 0 bases from V and 0 bases from J; junction bases left unmatched: 9. This CDR3 has 20 amino acids. Per the germline V gene, CDR1 is SGHAT and CDR2 is FQNNGV. The CDR3 DNA reads as TGTGCCAGCAGCTTAGATTGGGGACTAGCGGGACCGTATAGCACAGATACGCAGTATTTT. As protein: CASSLDWGLAGPYSTDTQYF.

The chain joins TRBV6-6 to TRBJ1-1, with D tentatively TRBD1 (6 bases). Per germline, CDR1 MNHNY and CDR2 SVGAGI (reference sequence). CDR3 length: 15 residues. Trimming stripped 5 bases from V and 1 base from J, with 14 bases between. The CDR3 region has the DNA TGTGCCAGCAGTACTGAGAAGACAGGGAACACTGAAGCTTTCTTT. As protein: CASSTEKTGNTEAFF.

The rearrangement joins TRBV11-2 to TRBJ2-7, with D possibly being TRBD1 (5 bases). CDR1 is SGHAT, CDR2 FQNNGV, per germline. V was trimmed by 0 bases and J by 0 bases, leaving 6 bases between them. The CDR3 contains 14 residues. CDR3: CASSLEGDSYEQYF. The CDR3 DNA sequence: TGTGCCAGCAGCTTAGAAGGGGACTCCTACGAGCAGTACTTC.

The chain is built from TRBV5-1 and TRBJ1-2, with D hard to call. The germline V gene encodes CDR1 SGHRS and CDR2 YFSETQ. There are 12 residues in the CDR3. Trimming cost V 0 bases and J 4 bases, with 4 bases left between them. CDR3 in amino acids: CASSLGGYGYTF. DNA for the CDR3: TGCGCCAGCAGCTTGGGAGGCTATGGCTACACCTTC.

This clone has only a few counts. The chain uses TRBV10-2 and TRBJ1-1; no definite D call. Per germline, CDR1 WSHSY and CDR2 SAAADI. The CDR3 is made up of 11 amino acids. Trimming took 3 bases from V and 7 from J, leaving 6 bases between them. CDR3 nucleotide sequence: TGCGCCAGCAGTGAACGGAATGAAGCTTTCTTT. Protein: CASSERNEAFF.

V and J are TRBV6-1 and TRBJ1-1; tentative D call: TRBD1 (5 bases). V was trimmed by 4 bases and J by 6 bases, leaving 15 bases between them. The CDR3 extends over 14 amino acids. Germline V gene lookup returns CDR1 MNHNS and CDR2 SASEGT. The CDR3 loop reads CASSALGLSAEAFF. Here the CDR3 DNA reads TGTGCCAGCAGTGCCTTGGGACTTTCCGCTGAAGCTTTCTTT.

The chain carries TRBV6-1 and TRBJ1-2; weak D call: TRBD1 (5 bases). CDR1 MNHNS and CDR2 SASEGT come from the germline V gene. The CDR3 is 16 residues long. With 0 bases removed from V and 1 base from J, the gap between germline ends came to 12 bases. The CDR3 loop is CASSEALGRINYGYTF. The CDR3 DNA reads as TGTGCCAGCAGTGAAGCGCTGGGACGGATTAACTATGGCTACACCTTC.

This clone was found once. The gene calls are TRBV19 and TRBJ2-1; D may be TRBD2 (5 bases). Germline V gene data show CDR1 as LNHDA and CDR2 as SQIVND (reference sequence). V was cut by 3 bases and J by 7 bases, with 22 bases left in between. This CDR3 contains 17 residues. In nucleotides, the CDR3 is TGTGCCAGTAGTATTACCCTAGCTGGTGGGAGCGGTAATGAGCAGTTCTTC. Protein sequence: CASSITLAGGSGNEQFF. Combining the CDR3 with reference TRBV19 and TRBJ2-1 gives the whole variable domain DGGITQSPKYLFRKEGQNVTLSCEQNLNHDAMYWYRQDPGQGLRLIYYSQIVNDFQKGDIAEGYSVSREKKESFPLTVTSAQKNPTAFYLCASSITLAGGSGNEQFFGPGTRLTVL.

The sample holds one count of this clone. The chain uses TRBV5-6 and TRBJ2-2; unclear D gene. CDR1 SGHDT and CDR2 YYEEEE come from the germline V gene. This CDR3 is built from 16 residues. Trimming left V 1 base short and J 2 bases short, with 12 bases between. The CDR3 bases are TGTGCCAGCAGCTTGTTTTCTACCCGCAACACCGGGGAGCTGTTTTTT. It yields the protein CASSLFSTRNTGELFF.

V usage is TRBV5-1 and J usage is TRBJ2-5, with D possibly matching TRBD1 (5 bases). The CDR3 extends over 13 amino acids. CDR1 SGHRS and CDR2 YFSETQ come from the germline V gene. V was shortened by 7 bases and J by 2 bases, with 12 bases between the two germline ends. CDR3 in amino acids: CASRPGLQETQYF. In DNA, the CDR3 is TGCGCCAGCCGACCAGGGTTGCAAGAGACCCAGTACTTC.

The chain has TRBV19 and TRBJ2-7, with 7 bases that match TRBD1. Germline assignment: CDR1 LNHDA and CDR2 SQIVND (reference sequence). This CDR3 is built from 15 residues. The ends lost 7 bases at V and 0 bases at J; junction bases unmatched: 9. The CDR3 loop is CASTRTGTDSYEQYF. As DNA, the CDR3 is TGTGCCAGTACGCGCACCGGGACAGACTCCTACGAGCAGTACTTC.

This chain uses TRBV5-1 with TRBJ2-7, with 7 bases aligning to TRBD1. CDR3 length equals 14 residues. Germline V CDR1 and CDR2: SGHRS, YFSETQ. V trimming: 1 base; J trimming: 3 bases; junction bases outside the gene matches: 4. The chain's CDR3 is CASSLRGTDYEQYF. The CDR3 coding sequence is TGCGCCAGCAGCTTGCGTGGGACAGACTACGAGCAGTACTTC.

This rearrangement joins TRBV5-1 to TRBJ2-1; possible D gene TRBD1, 7 bases. V lost 6 bases and J lost 4, with 14 bases in between. This CDR3 has 14 residues. Germline-derived CDR1 and CDR2 are SGHRS and YFSETQ. Here the CDR3 reads CASTLPGGYNEQFF. CDR3 DNA: TGCGCCAGCACCCTGCCAGGGGGGTACAATGAGCAGTTCTTC.

This clone was found once. The rearrangement uses TRBV5-1 and TRBJ2-1; TRBD2 agrees at 7 bases. This CDR3 contains 15 residues. Per germline, CDR1 SGHRS and CDR2 YFSETQ. V lost 2 bases, J lost 8 bases, and 10 bases stayed unmatched. The CDR3 spells CASSFETSKGHEQFF. Here the CDR3 DNA reads TGCGCCAGCAGCTTTGAGACTAGCAAGGGTCATGAGCAGTTCTTC.

The chain has TRBV6-6 and TRBJ2-7, with D possibly called TRBD1 or TRBD2 (6 bases each). From germline, CDR1 is MNHNY and CDR2 SVGAGI (reference sequence). The CDR3 loop spans 12 amino acids. V was trimmed by 7 bases and J by 2 bases, leaving 9 bases between them. CDR3 in DNA: TGTGCCAGCAAGGGGGGCGCCTACGAGCAGTACTTC. Amino acids: CASKGGAYEQYF.

V and J are TRBV10-2 and TRBJ1-1; D might be TRBD1 (5 bases). The CDR3 covers 11 residues. From germline, CDR1 is WSHSY and CDR2 SAAADI. V was shortened by 8 bases and J by 5 bases, with 9 bases between the two germline ends. The CDR3 here is CASQGSTEAFF. The CDR3 coding sequence is TGCGCCAGCCAGGGTAGTACTGAAGCTTTCTTT.

This chain joins TRBV6-1 and TRBJ1-1, with TRBD1 matching 7 bases. J was trimmed by 5 bases and V by 9 bases; bases with no gene match: 15. The CDR3 totals 15 residues. Germline V gives CDR1 MNHNS, CDR2 SASEGT. In DNA form, the CDR3 reads TGTGCCAGTCAGCTCGAGGGGGCAATTGGTACTGAAGCTTTCTTT. Translated: CASQLEGAIGTEAFF.

The chain has TRBV27 and TRBJ2-3, with D hard to call. The CDR3 contains 14 residues. V lost 5 bases and J 0 bases, leaving 9 bases between the germline ends. Germline loops: CDR1 MNHEY, CDR2 SMNVEV (reference sequence). The CDR3 DNA reads as TGTGCCAGCAGTGCCCACGCTAGCACAGATACGCAGTATTTT. Amino acids: CASSAHASTDTQYF.

The chain carries TRBV18 and TRBJ2-3; 7 nucleotides agree with TRBD2. Germline values: CDR1 KGHSH, CDR2 LQKENI. With 1 base clipped from V and 9 bases from J, the junction kept 4 bases outside the gene matches. The CDR3 length is 13 residues. CDR3 in DNA: TGTGCCAGCTCACCACTAGGACTAGAGACGCAGTATTTT. Its translation is CASSPLGLETQYF.

This chain joins TRBV5-1 and TRBJ1-2, with D possibly TRBD1 on 5 matching bases. CDR1 is SGHRS, CDR2 YFSETQ, per germline. Deletions cut 4 bases from V and 1 base from J, with 17 bases between. This CDR3 has 16 amino acids. The CDR3 DNA follows: TGCGCCAGCAGCCGCGAATGGGACCTCGGTAACTATGGCTACACCTTC. Protein product: CASSREWDLGNYGYTF.